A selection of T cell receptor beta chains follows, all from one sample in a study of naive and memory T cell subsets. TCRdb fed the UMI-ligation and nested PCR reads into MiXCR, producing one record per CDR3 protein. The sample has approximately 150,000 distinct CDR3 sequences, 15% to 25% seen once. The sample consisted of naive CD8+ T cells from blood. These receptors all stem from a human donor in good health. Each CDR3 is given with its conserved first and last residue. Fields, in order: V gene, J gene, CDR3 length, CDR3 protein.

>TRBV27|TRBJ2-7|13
CASSFSSGSEQYF
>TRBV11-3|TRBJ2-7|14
CASSFGTSGYEQYF
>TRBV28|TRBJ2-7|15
CASSFGTGTLYEQYF
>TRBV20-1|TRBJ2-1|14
CSARDEYLQVEWFF
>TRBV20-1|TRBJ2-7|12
CSAAASTYEQYF
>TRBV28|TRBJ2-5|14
CASSPGMIQETQYF
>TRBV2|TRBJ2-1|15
CASSEAGLAVIEQFF
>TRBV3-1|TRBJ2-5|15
CASSQDTGTQETQYF
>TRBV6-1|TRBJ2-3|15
CASSEPVLSTDTQYF
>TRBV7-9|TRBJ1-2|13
CASRTSANYGYTF
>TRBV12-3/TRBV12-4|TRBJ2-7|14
CASRPGENPYEQYF
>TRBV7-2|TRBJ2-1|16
CASSLIAGAGYNEQFF
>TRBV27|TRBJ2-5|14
CASTPEGFGETQYF
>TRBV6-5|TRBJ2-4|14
CASSYAGLAGLQYF
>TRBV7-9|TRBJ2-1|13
CASTDGATGEQFF
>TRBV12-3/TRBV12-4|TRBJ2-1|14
CASSLVGGYLEQFF
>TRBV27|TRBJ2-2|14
CASSYGTDTGELFF
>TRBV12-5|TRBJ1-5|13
CASGEGTNQPQHF
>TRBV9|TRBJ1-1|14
CASSVEVGDTEAFF
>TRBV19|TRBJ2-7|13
CASSVISFYEQYF